These 11 T cell receptor beta chains were sequenced from one sample in a study of a mutant IDH1 vaccine in newly diagnosed glioma listed by TCRdb under 2021. The time point tag for this specimen amounts to: baseline, week 1 (first vaccination visit). The sample's treatment or condition label, in plain terms: pre-vaccination baseline after standard-of-care therapy. Library prep was done by the immunoSEQ multiplex PCR assay. TCRdb re-hosts the immuneACCESS table, in-frame sequences only. Its copies lack some clones; in the studies checked, an unresolved V gene accounts for under half of them, and the cause for the rest is not known. The sample profile shows 85,000 to 100,000 clones; about four fifths of them were found once. The ten largest clones capture 7.5% of the sample. This specimen consisted of PBMCs, obtained from a glioma patient treated with radiotherapy, temozolomide or both. The receptors come from a man in his forties with glioma.

The chain couples TRBV5-6 to TRBJ2-1; 7 positions match TRBD1. Losses at the gene ends were 1 base for V and 2 bases for J; bases not matched to a gene: 15. The CDR3 has 19 amino acids. CDR1 is SGHDT, CDR2 YYEEEE, per germline. DNA of the CDR3: TGTGCCAGCAGCTTGATTCGACAGGGAGCGTGGCGCACCTACAATGAGCAGTTCTTC. It encodes CASSLIRQGAWRTYNEQFF.

This clone showed up just once. The genes are TRBV2 and TRBJ2-3; TRBD2 agrees at 9 bases. J lost 4 bases, V lost 4 bases, and 9 bases had no gene match. The CDR3 has 16 amino acids. Germline CDR1 and CDR2: SNHLY and FYNNEI. The CDR3 bases are TGTGCCAGCAGTGGACGCGGGGGGGCCATTTCAGATACGCAGTATTTT. Encoded protein: CASSGRGGAISDTQYF.

The chain has TRBV5-6 and TRBJ2-3, with unresolved D. Trimming pared 0 bases from V and 3 bases from J, leaving 11 bases between. The CDR3 extends over 15 amino acids. CDR1 is SGHDT, CDR2 YYEEEE, per germline. CDR3 in amino acids: CASSLATAATDTQYF. As DNA, the CDR3 is TGTGCCAGCAGCTTGGCGACGGCCGCGACAGATACGCAGTATTTT.

CDR3 amino acids: CASSRAGAVVTDTQYF. The DNA of the CDR3 is TGTGCCAGCAGTAGGGCAGGGGCGGTCGTCACAGATACGCAGTATTTT. V gene TRBV25-1 combines with J gene TRBJ2-3; TRBD1 might be the D (6 bases). The CDR3 has 16 amino acids. CDR1 is MGHDK, CDR2 SYGVNS, per germline. Deletions cut 5 bases from V and 2 bases from J, with 17 bases between.

The chain carries TRBV6-1 and TRBJ1-4; 11 positions match TRBD1. There are 17 residues in the CDR3. Germline trimming cut 2 bases from V and 4 bases from J; bases unmatched to any gene: 6. Germline CDR1 MNHNS, CDR2 SASEGT. CDR3 region: CASSERTGGGGNEKLFF. Written as DNA, the CDR3 is TGTGCCAGCAGTGAACGGACAGGGGGCGGGGGTAATGAAAAACTGTTTTTT.

The rearrangement joins TRBV2 to TRBJ1-2; 9 bases agree with TRBD1. The CDR3 runs to 14 residues. Germline V gene data show CDR1 as SNHLY and CDR2 as FYNNEI. The J segment lost 8 bases and the V segment lost 7 bases, leaving 11 bases of the junction unmatched. The CDR3 region is CASTPDRGSNGYTF. The CDR3, as DNA: TGTGCCAGCACCCCGGACAGGGGATCGAACGGCTACACCTTC.

The chain joins TRBV7-9 to TRBJ1-1; D unclear. Trimming pared 2 bases from V and 0 bases from J, leaving 4 bases between. CDR3 length equals 13 residues. CDR1 SEHNR and CDR2 FQNEAQ come from the germline V gene (reference sequence). CDR3 protein: CASSLSLNTEAFF. CDR3 sequence (DNA): TGTGCCAGCAGCTTAAGTCTGAACACTGAAGCTTTCTTT. The whole variable domain, filled in from reference TRBV7-9 and TRBJ1-1, reads DTGVSQNPRHKITKRGQNVTFRCDPISEHNRLYWYRQTLGQGPEFLTYFQNEAQLEKSRLLSDRFSAERPKGSFSTLEIQRTEQGDSAMYLCASSLSLNTEAFFGQGTRLTVV.

The chain links TRBV27 to TRBJ1-5, with no clear D. The V end was cut by 0 bases, the J end by 7 bases, with 13 bases between. Per the germline V gene, CDR1 is MNHEY and CDR2 is SMNVEV (reference sequence). CDR3 length: 15 amino acids. The CDR3 coding sequence is TGTGCCAGCAGTTTATCGAACCGGGGTGGACAGCCCCAGCATTTT. The encoded protein is CASSLSNRGGQPQHF.

The chain is built from TRBV6-5 and TRBJ2-5; D gene uncertain. This CDR3 has 13 amino acids. The germline CDR1 and CDR2 sequences are MNHEY and SVGAGI. V shed 6 bases and J shed 0 bases, with 8 bases lying between them. The CDR3 spells CASRKRYQETQYF. CDR3 coding DNA: TGTGCCAGCAGGAAGAGGTACCAAGAGACCCAGTACTTC.

V is TRBV7-2 and J is TRBJ2-1; TRBD1 might be the D (6 bases). V was pared by 5 bases and J by 12 bases, with 14 bases between. Germline CDR1 SGHTA, CDR2 FQGNSA. This CDR3 region has 12 residues. CDR3 DNA: TGTGCCAGCAGCCAGATATTGGACAGGCAGTTCTTC. Translated, it gives CASSQILDRQFF. The whole variable domain, remainder taken from reference TRBV7-2 and TRBJ2-1, is GAGVSQSPSNKVTEKGKDVELRCDPISGHTALYWYRQSLGQGLEFLIYFQGNSAPDKSGLPSDRFSAERTGGSVSTLTIQRTQQEDSAVYLCASSQILDRQFFGPGTRLTVL.

The gene calls are TRBV4-1 and TRBJ1-5, with a possible D match to TRBD1 (6 bases). CDR3 length: 16 amino acids. Germline loops: CDR1 MGHRA, CDR2 YSYEKL. The germline V and J ends were trimmed by 4 bases and 7 bases, with 20 bases remaining between them. The CDR3 sequence: CASSRHPTGSEQPQHF. CDR3 DNA sequence: TGCGCCAGCAGCCGCCATCCCACAGGGTCGGAGCAGCCCCAGCATTTT.